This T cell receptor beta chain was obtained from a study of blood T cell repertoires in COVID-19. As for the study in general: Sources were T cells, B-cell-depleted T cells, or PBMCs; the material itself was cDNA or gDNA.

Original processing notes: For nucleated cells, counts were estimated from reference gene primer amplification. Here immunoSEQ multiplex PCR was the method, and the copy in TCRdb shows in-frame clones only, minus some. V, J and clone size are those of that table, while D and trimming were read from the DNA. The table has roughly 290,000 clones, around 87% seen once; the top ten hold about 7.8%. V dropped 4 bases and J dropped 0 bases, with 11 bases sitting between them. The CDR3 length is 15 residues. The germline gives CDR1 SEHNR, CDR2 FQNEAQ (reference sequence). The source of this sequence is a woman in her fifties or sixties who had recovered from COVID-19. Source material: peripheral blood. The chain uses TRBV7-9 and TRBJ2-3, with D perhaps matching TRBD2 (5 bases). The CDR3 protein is CASSSLRVSTDTQYF. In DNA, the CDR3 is TGTGCCAGCAGCTCATTGAGGGTCAGCACAGATACGCAGTATTTT.